This TCR beta chain came from a study of blood T cells in healthy people across ages. This clonotype was seen a handful of times. Staff drew ten milliliters of peripheral blood from each donor. A second PCR of roughly 7 to 11 cycles used a sample-barcoded 5' primer and a J-beta primer mix. TCRdb reprocessed the 5' RACE reads with MiXCR, giving one entry per CDR3 protein. The data show over 1.5 million distinct CDR3 sequences, around half seen once. The sequenced sample consisted of blood. The receptor comes from a woman aged 40 to 50 in good health.

CDR3 sequence reads: CSARDQGSYEQYF. CDR3 DNA sequence: TGCAGTGCTAGAGATCAGGGCTCCTACGAGCAGTACTTC. The chain recombines TRBV20-1 with TRBJ2-7; weak D call: TRBD1 (5 bases). CDR3 length: 13 residues. The V end was cut by 0 bases, the J end by 0 bases, with 6 bases between. Germline CDR1 is DFQATT and CDR2 is SNEGSKA (reference sequence).